One and the same sample provided the 25 T cell receptor beta chains below, sequenced in a study of CD8+CD57+ T cells in acquired aplastic anemia. The authors sequenced patients whose flow cytometry had shown CD8+CD57+ cell expansion. Genomic DNA served as template for TCR beta VDJ and CDR3 profiling. TCRdb passed the reads through MiXCR, listing each CDR3 protein once. The table lists hundreds of thousands of distinct CDR3 sequences, around a third of them singletons. Sample: sorted CD4+, CD8+, or CD8+CD57+ T cells (not recorded which) from PBMCs. These receptors all come from a human donor with aplastic anemia.

This clonotype was picked up many times. This rearrangement joins TRBV6-5 to TRBJ1-2, with D maybe TRBD1 (5 bases). The V end lost 4 bases, the J end lost 12 bases, and 12 bases lay between the germline ends. CDR3 length equals 11 residues. Germline V gene data show CDR1 as MNHEY and CDR2 as SVGAGI. DNA of the CDR3: TGTGCCAGCAGTTCCCCAGGGAAGCACACCTTC. It specifies CASSSPGKHTF.

The CDR3: CASSLEGASPYEQYF. The DNA for the CDR3 is TGTGCCAGCAGTTTGGAGGGGGCTAGTCCCTACGAGCAGTACTTC. V is TRBV12-3 or TRBV12-4 and J is TRBJ2-7; D is possibly TRBD1 (7 bases). V lost 3 bases and J 2 bases, leaving 14 bases between the germline ends. The CDR3 extends over 15 amino acids.

V gene TRBV15 combines with J gene TRBJ2-7, with TRBD2 as a possible D gene (5 bases). The CDR3 length is 15 residues. Germline-derived CDR1 and CDR2 are LNHNV and YYDKDF (reference sequence). Trimming cost V 5 bases and J 3 bases, with 17 bases left between them. CDR3 sequence: CATSPTRGGDYEQYF. For the CDR3, the DNA is TGTGCCACCAGCCCAACCCGGGGTGGTGACTACGAGCAGTACTTC.

This clonotype came up many times. CDR3: CASIAGLTNEKLFF. The CDR3 region has the DNA TGTGCCAGCATTGCAGGGTTGACTAATGAAAAACTGTTTTTT. This chain joins TRBV2 and TRBJ1-4, with D possibly matching TRBD1 (5 bases). CDR1 is SNHLY, CDR2 FYNNEI, per germline. The CDR3 length is 14 residues. V gave up 7 bases and J gave up 2 bases, with 11 bases separating them.

On this clonotype itself: A read error may explain this, as a much larger clone is one base away. This rearrangement joins TRBV19 to TRBJ2-1; D may be TRBD1 (5 bases). CDR1 is LNHDA, CDR2 SQIVND, per germline (reference sequence). This CDR3 comprises 15 residues. Trimming pared 4 bases from V and 5 bases from J, leaving 15 bases between. The CDR3 reads CASSNAGPPHNEQFF. Written as DNA, the CDR3 is TGTGCCAGTAGTAATGCAGGGCCACCACACAATGAGCAGTTCTTC.

This clonotype has a count of ten or more. CDR3 nucleotide sequence: TGTGCCAGCAGCGTTCCTAATCAGGGGAGAGAGACCCAGTACTTC. Translating gives CASSVPNQGRETQYF. The chain has TRBV9 and TRBJ2-5; TRBD1 is a possible D gene (6 bases). The CDR3 has 15 residues. With 2 bases removed from V and 4 bases from J, the gap between germline ends came to 15 bases. CDR1 SGDLS and CDR2 YYNGEE come from the germline V gene.

This chain links TRBV29-1 with TRBJ1-2; the D gene is possibly TRBD1 (6 bases). Germline-derived CDR1 and CDR2 are SQVTM and ANQGSEA. The CDR3 covers 15 residues. V lost 1 base, J lost 8 bases, and 20 bases lay in between. As DNA, the CDR3 is TGCAGCGTTGAAGGGTGGCAGGGGCCTGATGCAGGCTACACCTTC. It specifies CSVEGWQGPDAGYTF.

This clonotype was counted at least ten times. The V gene is TRBV2, the J gene TRBJ2-1; D uncertain. Per germline, CDR1 SNHLY and CDR2 FYNNEI. The CDR3 is 14 amino acids. Trimming took off 3 bases at V and 0 bases at J, with 6 bases between the two ends. The CDR3 sequence is CASSDRSSYNEQFF. CDR3 sequence (DNA): TGTGCCAGCAGTGACCGGAGCTCCTACAATGAGCAGTTCTTC.

V is TRBV5-1 and J is TRBJ2-7, with 8 nucleotides matching TRBD2. Germline lookup yields CDR1 SGHRS and CDR2 YFSETQ. CDR3 size: 16 residues. The trim removed 1 base at V and 2 bases at J, leaving 8 bases unmatched. CDR3 DNA sequence: TGCGCCAGCAGCTTGCCGGGTAGCGGGACCACCTACGAGCAGTACTTC. Its translation is CASSLPGSGTTYEQYF.

This clonotype was seen only a few times. Sequence at one end of the junction differs from germline and may be a read error. The chain employs TRBV5-1 and TRBJ2-7; 8 bases line up with TRBD1. Germline V gene lookup returns CDR1 SGHRS and CDR2 YFSETQ. The length of the CDR3 is 14 residues. The CDR3 protein is CPSSPGQVFGEQYF. The CDR3 DNA reads as TGCCCCAGCAGCCCGGGACAGGTCTTTGGCGAGCAGTACTTC.

The chain recombines TRBV5-1 with TRBJ1-4; D gene uncertain. There are 15 residues in the CDR3. Looked up from germline, CDR1 is SGHRS and CDR2 is YFSETQ. The V gene lost 3 bases and the J gene lost 0 bases, with 9 bases spanning the gap. CDR3 sequence reads: CASSSMDPTNEKLFF. CDR3 sequence (DNA): TGCGCCAGCAGCTCAATGGATCCAACTAATGAAAAACTGTTTTTT.

A word on this clonotype: The CDR3 carries no conserved terminal phenylalanine or tryptophan, so it likely arises from a read error. The chain links TRBV6-2 or TRBV6-3 to TRBJ2-5; 7 nucleotides line up with TRBD1. The CDR3 has 13 residues. The V segment lost 6 bases and the J segment 2 bases; nucleotides outside the gene matches: 3. Per germline, CDR1 MNHEY and CDR2 SVGEGT. In DNA form, the CDR3 reads TGTGCCAGCAGAGGGACAGCTCAAGAGACCCAGTACTCC. This codes for CASRGTAQETQYS.

J is TRBJ2-5 and V is TRBV20-1; tentatively, D is TRBD2 (6 bases). The length of the CDR3 is 14 residues. Germline V lookup: CDR1 DFQATT, CDR2 SNEGSKA (reference sequence). Trimming removed 6 bases from V and 2 bases from J, with 16 bases in between. In DNA, the CDR3 is TGCAGTGCCCCGGGGTCTAGCGCACAAGAGACCCAGTACTTC. This translates into CSAPGSSAQETQYF.

This clonotype has a handful of counts. The rearrangement uses TRBV10-3 and TRBJ2-5; D is unresolved. Germline CDR1 ENHRY, CDR2 SYGVKD. This CDR3 has 18 amino acids. V lost 0 bases to trimming and J lost 3 bases, with 20 bases between them. CDR3 protein: CAISESIGLERNKETQYF. The CDR3 region has the DNA TGTGCCATCAGTGAGTCGATAGGGCTTGAGCGAAACAAAGAGACCCAGTACTTC.

This clonotype was picked up many times. The rearrangement uses TRBV15 and TRBJ1-5; a weak D match, TRBD1 (6 bases). V lost 5 bases, J lost 0 bases, and 14 bases lay in between. Germline V gives CDR1 LNHNV, CDR2 YYDKDF (reference sequence). The CDR3 runs 16 residues. CDR3 sequence (DNA): TGTGCCACCAGCCCCGAGGGGGGTTATAGCAATCAGCCCCAGCATTTT. This translates into CATSPEGGYSNQPQHF.

This clonotype was seen only a few times. V gene TRBV6-1 combines with J gene TRBJ2-4, with 7 positions matching TRBD1. TRBJ2-7 explains the end of the DNA better; the J call may be wrong. The length of the CDR3 is 16 residues. CDR1 and CDR2 from the germline V gene are MNHNS and SASEGT. CDR3 nucleotide sequence: TGTGCCAGCAGTGATCGTACAGGGGCCTACTCCTACGAGCAGTACTTC. Its translation: CASSDRTGAYSYEQYF.

This clonotype turned up a few times. V gene TRBV14 combines with J gene TRBJ2-1, with 10 bases fitting TRBD2. CDR1 is SGHDN, CDR2 FVKESK, per germline. The J segment lost 4 bases and the V segment lost 1 base, leaving 1 base of the junction unmatched. The CDR3 runs to 15 residues. This CDR3 is CASSQGTSGYNEQFF. The CDR3 region has the DNA TGTGCCAGCAGCCAAGGGACTAGCGGATACAATGAGCAGTTCTTC.

This clonotype was counted many times. This rearrangement joins TRBV25-1 to TRBJ1-2; 9 bases fit TRBD1. From germline, CDR1 is MGHDK and CDR2 SYGVNS. This CDR3 contains 18 residues. J was trimmed by 2 bases and V by 3 bases; bases with no gene match: 13. The CDR3 reads CASSDPGTGPLGNYGYTF. DNA of the CDR3: TGTGCCAGCAGTGACCCCGGGACAGGGCCTTTGGGCAACTATGGCTACACCTTC.

The sample holds many counts of this clonotype. The chain carries TRBV20-1 and TRBJ2-3; D may be TRBD1 or TRBD2 (5 bases each). Germline V lookup: CDR1 DFQATT, CDR2 SNEGSKA (reference sequence). The V gene lost 6 bases and the J gene lost 3 bases, with 13 bases spanning the gap. The CDR3 is 13 residues long. This chain's CDR3 is CSARDQRTDTQYF. The CDR3 DNA reads TGCAGTGCCAGGGACCAACGGACAGATACGCAGTATTTT.

This clonotype came up many times. This sequence joins TRBV7-2 and TRBJ2-7; no clear D. The V and J ends lost 2 bases and 6 bases respectively, with 5 bases between them. The CDR3 sequence is 11 residues long. Per germline, CDR1 SGHTA and CDR2 FQGNSA. The CDR3 bases are TGTGCCAGCAGCTTAAACTTCGAGCAGTACTTC. This codes for CASSLNFEQYF. The variable domain in full, with the rest retrieved from reference TRBV7-2 and TRBJ2-7, is GAGVSQSPSNKVTEKGKDVELRCDPISGHTALYWYRQSLGQGLEFLIYFQGNSAPDKSGLPSDRFSAERTGGSVSTLTIQRTQQEDSAVYLCASSLNFEQYFGPGTRLTVT.

With respect to this clonotype: It is likely a read error, because the conserved phenylalanine at the end of the CDR3 is missing. The limits of the CDR3 on the DNA are not certain, so only TCRdb's listed CDR3 is given. This rearrangement joins TRBV2 to TRBJ1-1; the table's D gene call, TRBD1, was not cross checked with the DNA. CDR1 and CDR2 from the germline V gene are SNHLY and FYNNEI. A total of 10 residues make up the CDR3, ends included. The CDR3 sequence is CASSGDRDFY.

This clonotype was found many times. The chain has TRBV9 and TRBJ2-5, with a possible D match to TRBD2 (7 bases). The CDR3 has 15 residues. Germline loops: CDR1 SGDLS, CDR2 YYNGEE. V was clipped by 4 bases and J by 1 base, with 14 bases between them. The CDR3 bases are TGTGCCAGCAGCCCCATCGCGGGGGCCCAAGAGACCCAGTACTTC. Amino acids: CASSPIAGAQETQYF.

V and J are TRBV5-5 and TRBJ2-7, with unresolved D. CDR1 is SGHKS, CDR2 YYEKEE, per germline (reference sequence). This CDR3 contains 14 residues. V lost 0 bases to trimming and J lost 0 bases, with 7 bases between them. The CDR3 is CASSLAYSSYEQYF. CDR3 DNA sequence: TGTGCCAGCAGCTTGGCGTATAGCTCCTACGAGCAGTACTTC.

This clonotype was recorded a few times. This chain links TRBV6-2 or TRBV6-3 with TRBJ1-1; weak D call: TRBD1 (6 bases). V shed 7 bases and J shed 0 bases, with 9 bases lying between them. Germline CDR1 is MNHEY and CDR2 is SVGEGT. This CDR3 is 13 amino acids long. The DNA for the CDR3 is TGTGCCAGCACGGACAGTATGAACACTGAAGCTTTCTTT. The encoded protein is CASTDSMNTEAFF.

This clonotype was observed many times. The chain has TRBV7-8 and TRBJ1-5, with TRBD1 identical over 8 bases. The CDR3 sequence is 14 residues long. Germline V CDR1 and CDR2: SGHVS, FQNEAQ. With V trimmed by 5 bases and J by 4 bases, 4 bases remained unmatched. The CDR3 here is CASSVDRVNQPQHF. The CDR3 DNA reads as TGTGCCAGCAGCGTGGACAGGGTTAATCAGCCCCAGCATTTT.